This T cell receptor (beta chain) was recorded in a study of shared clonotypes between healthy human individuals. Across the whole study: Per donor, three plates held CD4 naive cells, three held CD4 memory, two held CD8 naive and one held CD8 memory. General study results and limits: Blood was the only sampled material, and tissue repertoires likely differ.

In the original processing: ImmunoSEQ gave junction-only sequences without quality scores, so filtering differed. The method was immunoSEQ multiplex PCR; TCRdb's version includes in-frame clones alone and lacks a portion of them. V, J and clone size reflect that table, while D and trimming were determined from the DNA. The sample holds roughly 760,000 clones; around 67% are singletons and the top ten take over 1.5%. The CDR3 runs to 14 residues. As to this clone: Its target is not known.

This TCR derives from a woman aged 25 to 39 in good health. This chain links TRBV21-1 with TRBJ2-7; the table's D call, TRBD2, was not checked against the DNA. TRBV21-1 is a known pseudogene. Source material: memory CD4+ T cells sorted from blood. Subset in this sample: CD45RA-negative fraction. CDR3 bases: TGTGCCAGCAGCAAAGGGGGGAGGTACTACGAGCAGTACTTC. Its translation: CASSKGGRYYEQYF.